What follows is one T cell receptor (beta chain) and its context. Its target is not known. Produced via immunoSEQ multiplex PCR; TCRdb's table is partial and in-frame only. The sample consists of over 85,000 clones, more than 80% of them appearing once. V lost 0 bases and J lost 3, with 14 bases in between. Germline V gene lookup returns CDR1 SGHRS and CDR2 YFSETQ. This CDR3 is built from 16 residues. Patients all relapsed after autologous stem cell transplantation, and there was variation in brentuximab vedotin exposure. Best responses fell into complete response, partial response or progressive disease. This sample stems from a study of PD-1 blockade in classical Hodgkin lymphoma. For the study at large: Every 2 weeks, patients had 3 mg/kg nivolumab intravenously. Study results and caveats: The study found complete responders had baseline diversity similar to newly diagnosed patients.

The origin of this receptor is a human donor with classical Hodgkin lymphoma. The gene calls are TRBV5-1 and TRBJ2-3, with a tentative D call TRBD2 (5 bases). The sequences come from peripheral blood mononuclear cells (PBMCs), collected before the second cycle of nivolumab. The CDR3 region is CASSLGGAGGTDTQYF. The CDR3, as DNA: TGCGCCAGCAGCTTGGGTGGCGCTGGCGGGACAGATACGCAGTATTTT.